This is a list of T cell receptor beta chains from one sample in a study of shared clonotypes between healthy human individuals. Only in-frame clones appear in the TCRdb table, and some are missing; sequencing was by immunoSEQ multiplex PCR. The data show about 2.4 million clones, 93% seen once. The sample consisted of naive CD4+ T cells from PBMCs. These receptors all stem from a man between 18 and 35 years old in good health. Some clones in this sample may be carry-over from other donors' samples. CDR3s include the opening cysteine and the closing phenylalanine or tryptophan. Each record gives: V gene, J gene, D gene, CDR3 protein. A D gene is named only where the DNA matches it firmly.

v_call: TRBV18
j_call: TRBJ1-2
d_call: NA
cdr3_aa: CASSPVGAQGSYTF

v_call: TRBV7-2
j_call: TRBJ2-1
d_call: NA
cdr3_aa: CASSPATGYNEQFF

v_call: TRBV20-1
j_call: TRBJ2-5
d_call: NA
cdr3_aa: CSAFGEETQYF

v_call: TRBV4-3
j_call: TRBJ2-7
d_call: TRBD2
cdr3_aa: CASSRRASLAAEQYF

v_call: TRBV28
j_call: TRBJ1-4
d_call: NA
cdr3_aa: CAGGRDEKLFF

v_call: TRBV28
j_call: TRBJ2-1
d_call: NA
cdr3_aa: CASSFRASSSARSYNEQFF

v_call: TRBV28
j_call: TRBJ2-2
d_call: TRBD1
cdr3_aa: CASSDILRGHPGELFF

v_call: TRBV5-4
j_call: TRBJ1-2
d_call: NA
cdr3_aa: CASSLVAGMDYGYTF

v_call: TRBV28
j_call: TRBJ2-3
d_call: TRBD2
cdr3_aa: CASSSPGSSGGPDTQYF

v_call: TRBV29-1
j_call: TRBJ1-4
d_call: TRBD1
cdr3_aa: CSGRAGGWGEKLFF

v_call: TRBV7-9
j_call: TRBJ2-1
d_call: TRBD2
cdr3_aa: CASSTLAGGYNEQFF

v_call: TRBV28
j_call: TRBJ1-5
d_call: NA
cdr3_aa: CASSFLRVGQWNQPQHF

v_call: TRBV11-2
j_call: TRBJ2-3
d_call: NA
cdr3_aa: CASSLRTGLLTDTQYF

v_call: TRBV6-1
j_call: TRBJ1-5
d_call: TRBD1
cdr3_aa: CASSEYTGGAGQPQHF

v_call: TRBV12-5
j_call: TRBJ1-1
d_call: NA
cdr3_aa: CASGRGSGSTEAFF

v_call: TRBV5-1
j_call: TRBJ2-1
d_call: NA
cdr3_aa: CASSLEAVSYNEQFF

v_call: TRBV7-9
j_call: TRBJ2-7
d_call: NA
cdr3_aa: CASSPFNLLYF

v_call: TRBV18
j_call: TRBJ2-3
d_call: NA
cdr3_aa: CASSPRSYTDTQYF

v_call: TRBV4-1
j_call: TRBJ2-7
d_call: TRBD2
cdr3_aa: CASSQPTSGRYEQYF

v_call: TRBV5-1
j_call: TRBJ2-1
d_call: NA
cdr3_aa: CASSLSWVGYNEQFF

v_call: TRBV10-1
j_call: TRBJ1-4
d_call: NA
cdr3_aa: CASSERQSNEKLFF

v_call: TRBV18
j_call: TRBJ1-2
d_call: TRBD1
cdr3_aa: CATALTGTSNYGYTF

v_call: TRBV7-9
j_call: TRBJ2-3
d_call: TRBD1
cdr3_aa: CASSFRTGADTQYF

v_call: TRBV30
j_call: TRBJ2-2
d_call: TRBD2
cdr3_aa: CAWSGGSGESPTGELFF

v_call: TRBV10-3
j_call: TRBJ1-1
d_call: NA
cdr3_aa: CAISESSFHLNTEAFF

v_call: TRBV7-9
j_call: TRBJ2-7
d_call: TRBD2
cdr3_aa: CASSRTSSAYEQYF

v_call: TRBV6-1
j_call: TRBJ2-7
d_call: NA
cdr3_aa: CASSESWGSAYEQYF

v_call: TRBV9
j_call: TRBJ2-5
d_call: NA
cdr3_aa: CASSPGWGGQETQYF

v_call: TRBV7-3
j_call: TRBJ2-4
d_call: NA
cdr3_aa: CASSPQVTGAKNIQYF

v_call: TRBV11-2
j_call: TRBJ1-2
d_call: TRBD1
cdr3_aa: CASSFRDSYGYTF

v_call: TRBV19
j_call: TRBJ1-1
d_call: NA
cdr3_aa: CASSIFAGRDGSEAFF

v_call: TRBV19
j_call: TRBJ2-5
d_call: TRBD2
cdr3_aa: CASKLAGSETQYF

v_call: TRBV7-3
j_call: TRBJ2-1
d_call: NA
cdr3_aa: CASSFVGASEQFF

v_call: TRBV5-1
j_call: TRBJ2-7
d_call: TRBD1
cdr3_aa: CASSLGDRTYEQYF

v_call: TRBV5-1
j_call: TRBJ2-7
d_call: TRBD1
cdr3_aa: CASSLWDSGPYEQYF

v_call: TRBV5-1
j_call: TRBJ1-1
d_call: TRBD1
cdr3_aa: CASSYRGGTEAFF

v_call: TRBV7-3
j_call: TRBJ2-5
d_call: NA
cdr3_aa: CASSASRQETQYF

v_call: TRBV28
j_call: TRBJ2-7
d_call: TRBD1
cdr3_aa: CASSYNLGTGGGSSYEQYF

v_call: TRBV5-1
j_call: TRBJ1-3
d_call: NA
cdr3_aa: CASSLDRFGNTIYF

v_call: TRBV25-1
j_call: TRBJ1-2
d_call: NA
cdr3_aa: CAGSEGEVSGYTF